This TCR beta chain was sequenced in a study of shared clonotypes between healthy human individuals. Naive CD8 cells, CD45RO-negative and positively selected for CCR7, excluded terminally differentiated effector memory CD45RA+ cells. TCRdb's table, derived via immunoSEQ multiplex PCR, lists solely in-frame clones and lacks some. The sample lists hundreds of thousands of clones; about 96% were seen once. The V segment lost 5 bases and the J segment 0 bases; nucleotides outside the gene matches: 6. Per germline, CDR1 LNHDA and CDR2 SQIVND (reference sequence). The CDR3 contains 17 residues. The chain recombines TRBV19 with TRBJ2-6; 8 positions agree with TRBD1. This TCR derives from a woman aged 25 to 39 in good health. The sample consisted of naive CD8+ T cells sorted from blood. The CDR3 coding sequence is TGTGCCAGTAGTCTATGGACAGGGTTCTCTGGGGCCAACGTCCTGACTTTC. Its protein product is CASSLWTGFSGANVLTF.